This T cell receptor beta chain emerged from a study of blood T cell repertoires in COVID-19. As for the study in general: The cDNA or gDNA used as material had been derived from T cells, B-cell-depleted T cells, or PBMCs.

Only in-frame clones appear in the TCRdb table, and some are missing; sequencing was by immunoSEQ multiplex PCR. The profile shows fewer than 250,000 clones, 80% to 85% of them singletons. This clone was found once. V shed 2 bases and J shed 0 bases, with 5 bases lying between them. The CDR3 is made up of 14 amino acids. Germline CDR1 reads SGHTA; CDR2 reads FQGNSA. This sequence was found in a woman aged 80 or over with COVID-19, enrolled during active disease. V usage is TRBV7-2 and J usage is TRBJ1-3; D is ambiguous. Sample: peripheral blood. Here the CDR3 DNA reads TGTGCCAGCAGCTTAAGTAGCTCTGGAAACACCATATATTTT. This sequence encodes CASSLSSSGNTIYF.